The 21 T cell receptor beta chains below come from one sample, sequenced in a study of blood T cell repertoires in COVID-19. The assay was immunoSEQ multiplex PCR, and TCRdb's table has in-frame clones only and misses some. The repertoire consists of around 87,000 clones, with about 77% occurring once and the leading ten covering around 10%. The source material was peripheral blood. These TCRs come from a woman of 80 years or more with acute or convalescent COVID-19.

The genes are TRBV6-1 and TRBJ2-2; TRBD1 agrees at 9 bases. CDR3 size: 15 residues. V was pared by 5 bases and J by 4 bases, with 5 bases of the junction left unmatched. Germline CDR1 is MNHNS and CDR2 is SASEGT. CDR3 protein: CASSLQGATTGELFF. Here the CDR3 DNA reads TGTGCCAGCAGTCTACAGGGGGCCACCACCGGGGAGCTGTTTTTT.

V gene TRBV11-3 combines with J gene TRBJ2-2; D possibly corresponds to TRBD1 (6 bases). Per germline, CDR1 SGHNT and CDR2 YENEEA. V was trimmed by 1 base and J by 5 bases, leaving 11 bases between them. The CDR3 totals 15 residues. CDR3 sequence reads: CASSLGGTPTGELFF. Here the CDR3 DNA reads TGTGCCAGCAGCTTAGGAGGGACACCTACCGGGGAGCTGTTTTTT. Variable domain in full (rest from reference TRBV11-3 and TRBJ2-2): EAGVVQSPRYKIIEKKQPVAFWCNPISGHNTLYWYLQNLGQGPELLIRYENEEAVDDSQLPKDRFSAERLKGVDSTLKIQPAELGDSAVYLCASSLGGTPTGELFFGEGSRLTVL.

The chain links TRBV24-1 to TRBJ2-2, with 9 bases identical to TRBD1. This CDR3 comprises 16 residues. After removal of 5 bases from V and 4 bases from J, the junction contained 7 bases not matched to a gene. The germline V gene has CDR1 KGHDR and CDR2 SFDVKD. This chain's CDR3 is CATSGEDRGSTGELFF. The CDR3 nucleotides are TGTGCCACCAGTGGGGAGGACAGGGGAAGCACCGGGGAGCTGTTTTTT.

The chain joins TRBV3-1 (or the pseudogene TRBV3-2) to TRBJ1-1; unclear D gene. CDR1 is LGHDT and CDR2 is YNNKEL in the germline V gene (reference sequence). V was trimmed by 1 base and J by 3 bases, leaving 9 bases between them. This CDR3 has 14 residues. The CDR3: CASSQVTGDTEAFF. CDR3 nucleotides: TGTGCCAGCAGCCAAGTAACCGGGGACACTGAAGCTTTCTTT.

As for this clone: Sequence at one end of the junction differs from germline and may be a read error. The rearrangement uses TRBV6-6 and TRBJ1-2, with 8 bases that match TRBD1. The V gene's germline CDR1 is MNHNY and CDR2 SVGAGI (reference sequence). The CDR3 is 15 amino acids. Here the CDR3 DNA reads TGTGCCAGCAGCTCCGGACAGGGCACTAAGTATGGCTACACCTTC. Protein sequence: CASSSGQGTKYGYTF.

V is TRBV12-3 or TRBV12-4 and J is TRBJ1-6, with 7 positions matching TRBD1. With V trimmed by 5 bases and J by 7 bases, 2 bases remained unmatched. The CDR3 is 13 residues long. The CDR3 sequence: CASSGQENSPLHF. CDR3 nucleotides: TGTGCCAGCAGTGGACAGGAGAATTCACCCCTCCACTTT.

This clone came up a few times. V gene TRBV6-6 combines with J gene TRBJ2-2; 10 bases map to TRBD2. The germline V gene encodes CDR1 MNHNY and CDR2 SVGAGI (reference sequence). The CDR3 spans 15 residues. Trimming took 5 bases from V and 4 from J; bases not matched to a gene: 4. DNA of the CDR3: TGTGCCAGCAGTCTAGCGGGGGTGAGCACCGGGGAGCTGTTTTTT. Its translation is CASSLAGVSTGELFF.

The J gene is TRBJ1-1, the V gene TRBV6-5, with a weak D call TRBD1 (5 bases). V dropped 0 bases and J dropped 1 base, with 9 bases sitting between them. CDR1 is MNHEY and CDR2 is SVGAGI in the germline V gene. This CDR3 has 15 residues. The CDR3 sequence is CASSYSTEQNTEAFF. CDR3 DNA: TGTGCCAGCAGTTACTCGACAGAACAGAACACTGAAGCTTTCTTT.

The V call is TRBV6-6, the J call TRBJ2-1; 8 nucleotides line up with TRBD2. CDR3 length equals 17 residues. Germline V lookup: CDR1 MNHNY, CDR2 SVGAGI (reference sequence). V dropped 5 bases and J dropped 3; count of bases not matched to a gene: 12. The CDR3 protein is CASSPMGGSGSYNEQFF. The DNA of the CDR3 is TGTGCCAGCAGTCCAATGGGGGGGAGCGGGAGCTACAATGAGCAGTTCTTC.

This clone has a handful of counts. This chain links TRBV28 with TRBJ2-7; D gene ambiguous. V shed 5 bases and J shed 3 bases, with 8 bases lying between them. Germline loops: CDR1 MDHEN, CDR2 SYDVKM. The CDR3 spans 12 residues. The chain's CDR3 is CASSPPNYEQYF. CDR3 nucleotide sequence: TGTGCCAGCAGTCCGCCTAACTACGAGCAGTACTTC. Filled out from reference TRBV28 and TRBJ2-7, the complete variable domain reads DVKVTQSSRYLVKRTGEKVFLECVQDMDHENMFWYRQDPGLGLRLIYFSYDVKMKEKGDIPEGYSVSREKKERFSLILESASTNQTSMYLCASSPPNYEQYFGPGTRLTVT.

The chain recombines TRBV2 with TRBJ2-1; D not resolved. This CDR3 contains 18 residues. V was pared by 3 bases and J by 0 bases, with 18 bases between. Germline CDR1 is SNHLY and CDR2 is FYNNEI. The CDR3 DNA follows: TGTGCCAGCAGTGATTTTGCGGATCCCTCTCCCTCCTACAATGAGCAGTTCTTC. It codes for CASSDFADPSPSYNEQFF.

V is TRBV7-9 and J is TRBJ1-4; D is perhaps TRBD1 (6 bases). CDR1 and CDR2 (germline): SEHNR, FQNEAQ (reference sequence). V was cut by 5 bases and J by 6 bases, with 13 bases left in between. This CDR3 is 14 amino acids long. CDR3 protein: CASSITGSDEKLFF. Here the CDR3 DNA reads TGTGCCAGCAGCATAACAGGGTCGGATGAAAAACTGTTTTTT.

This clone was seen only once. The chain carries TRBV6-5 and TRBJ1-2, with 10 bases fitting TRBD1. Germline CDR1 MNHEY, CDR2 SVGAGI. V dropped 6 bases and J dropped 7; count of bases not matched to a gene: 11. The CDR3 spans 15 residues. The CDR3 loop is CASSSRTGGGGGYTF. The CDR3, as DNA: TGTGCCAGCAGCAGTAGGACAGGGGGTGGTGGTGGCTACACCTTC.

The chain couples TRBV6-2 or TRBV6-3 to TRBJ2-1; 7 bases align to TRBD2. V lost 1 base, J lost 7 bases, and 7 bases stayed unmatched. In germline, CDR1 is MNHEY, CDR2 SVGEGT. The CDR3 runs to 15 residues. The CDR3 DNA sequence: TGTGCCAGCAGTTACTGGGGGAGGGGCAGGAATGAGCAGTTCTTC. It is translated as CASSYWGRGRNEQFF.

This clone was recorded once. In DNA form, the CDR3 reads TGTGCTAGTGGTTTCGATCCCGGGACAGGTAATCAGCCCCAGCATTTT. Translating it yields CASGFDPGTGNQPQHF. The chain joins TRBV12-5 to TRBJ1-5; 8 nucleotides align to TRBD1. The germline gives CDR1 LGHNT, CDR2 FRNRAP. The length of the CDR3 is 16 residues. V was clipped by 3 bases and J by 4 bases; unmatched bases: 8.

V usage is TRBV10-1 and J usage is TRBJ1-6; 7 nucleotides match TRBD1. Germline V gene sequence: CDR1 WNHNN, CDR2 SYGVQD (reference sequence). J was trimmed by 8 bases and V by 6 bases; bases with no gene match: 4. This CDR3 is built from 13 residues. CDR3 nucleotides: TGCGCCAGCAGGAGAACAGGGGATTCACCCCTCCACTTT. Its translation is CASRRTGDSPLHF.

The J gene is TRBJ1-6, the V gene TRBV7-6; the D gene is possibly TRBD1 (6 bases). From germline, CDR1 is SGHVS and CDR2 FNYEAQ. The ends were cut back, 5 bases at V and 2 bases at J, with 13 bases in the middle. CDR3 size: 16 residues. The CDR3 region is CASSPRGTAYNSPLHF. The CDR3 bases are TGTGCCAGCAGCCCCAGGGGAACAGCCTATAATTCACCCCTCCACTTT.

The rearrangement uses TRBV1 and TRBJ2-1; the D call in the table, TRBD2, was not verified against the DNA. TRBV1 has pseudogene status. CDR3 length equals 17 residues. The CDR3 loop is CTSSQVRGGRPYNEQFF. In DNA, the CDR3 is TGCACCAGCAGCCAAGTCAGAGGTGGGAGACCCTACAATGAGCAGTTCTTC.

As regards this clone: Germline is not matched at one junction end, which may reflect a read error. The chain carries TRBV28 and TRBJ2-7; 12 bases align to TRBD2. This CDR3 comprises 15 residues. Per germline, CDR1 MDHEN and CDR2 SYDVKM. The CDR3, as DNA: TGTGCCTGCAGACTAGCGGGAGCCCCTTCCTACGAGCAGTACTTC. Translated, it gives CACRLAGAPSYEQYF.

This clone showed up many times. The rearrangement links TRBV27 to TRBJ2-7; maybe TRBD1 (6 bases). The CDR3 is made up of 14 amino acids. Trimming pared 6 bases from V and 0 bases from J, leaving 12 bases between. Germline V gives CDR1 MNHEY, CDR2 SMNVEV (reference sequence). The CDR3: CASRPNRDSYEQYF. The CDR3 DNA follows: TGTGCCAGCAGACCTAACAGGGACTCCTACGAGCAGTACTTC.

The chain couples TRBV7-2 to TRBJ2-5; D perhaps matches TRBD1 (6 bases). The CDR3 has 13 residues. Germline CDR1 SGHTA, CDR2 FQGNSA. The germline V and J ends were trimmed by 3 bases and 5 bases, with 10 bases remaining between them. The CDR3 DNA follows: TGTGCCAGCAGCTTTGGGCAGGGGGAGACCCAGTACTTC. Protein sequence: CASSFGQGETQYF.